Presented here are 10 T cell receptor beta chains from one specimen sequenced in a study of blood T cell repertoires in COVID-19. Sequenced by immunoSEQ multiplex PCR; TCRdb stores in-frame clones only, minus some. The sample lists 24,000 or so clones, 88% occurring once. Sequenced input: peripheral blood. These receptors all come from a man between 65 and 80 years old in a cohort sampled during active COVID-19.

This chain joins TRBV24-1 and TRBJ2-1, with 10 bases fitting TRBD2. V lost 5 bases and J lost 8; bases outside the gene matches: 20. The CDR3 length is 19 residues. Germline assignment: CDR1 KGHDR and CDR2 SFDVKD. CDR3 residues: CATSGMSGGRSSGSYEQFF. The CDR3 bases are TGTGCCACCAGTGGCATGAGCGGGGGGCGCTCTAGCGGGAGTTATGAGCAGTTCTTC.

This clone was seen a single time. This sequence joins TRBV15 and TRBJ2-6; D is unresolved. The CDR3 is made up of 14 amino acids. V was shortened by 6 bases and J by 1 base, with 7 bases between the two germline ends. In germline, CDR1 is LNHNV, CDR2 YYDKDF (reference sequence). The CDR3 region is CATSYSSGANVLTF. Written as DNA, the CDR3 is TGTGCCACCAGTTATAGTTCTGGGGCCAACGTCCTGACTTTC.

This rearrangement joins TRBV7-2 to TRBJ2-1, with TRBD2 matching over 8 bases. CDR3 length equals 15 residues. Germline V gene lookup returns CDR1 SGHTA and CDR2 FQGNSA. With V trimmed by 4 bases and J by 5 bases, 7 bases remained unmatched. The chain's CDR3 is CASSSGTRQNNEQFF. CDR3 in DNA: TGTGCCAGCAGCTCCGGGACTAGGCAAAACAATGAGCAGTTCTTC.

The CDR3 sequence is CASSRGGRFPTDTQYF. The CDR3 region has the DNA TGTGCCAGCAGCCGCGGGGGAAGGTTTCCCACAGATACGCAGTATTTT. This chain uses TRBV9 with TRBJ2-3; 7 bases are shared with TRBD2. The CDR3 sequence is 16 residues long. Germline loops: CDR1 SGDLS, CDR2 YYNGEE. The trim removed 4 bases at V and 2 bases at J, leaving 10 bases unmatched.

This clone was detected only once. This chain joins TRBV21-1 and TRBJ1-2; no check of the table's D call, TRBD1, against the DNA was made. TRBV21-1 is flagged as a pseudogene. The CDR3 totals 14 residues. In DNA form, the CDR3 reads TGTGCCAGCAGCGAGGACAGACCTAACTATGGCTACACCTTC. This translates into CASSEDRPNYGYTF.

CDR3 amino acids: CASSRMGATTNEQFF. DNA of the CDR3: TGTGCCAGCAGCCGAATGGGGGCCACTACCAATGAGCAGTTCTTC. The rearrangement links TRBV25-1 to TRBJ2-1, with a possible D match to TRBD1 (6 bases). In germline, CDR1 is MGHDK, CDR2 SYGVNS. The V end lost 6 bases, the J end lost 6 bases, and 18 bases lay between the germline ends. The CDR3 sequence is 15 residues long.

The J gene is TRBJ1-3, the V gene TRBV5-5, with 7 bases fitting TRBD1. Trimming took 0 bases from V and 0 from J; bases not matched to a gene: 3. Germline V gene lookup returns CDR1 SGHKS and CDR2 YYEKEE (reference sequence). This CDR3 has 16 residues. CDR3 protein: CASSLGWDSSGNTIYF. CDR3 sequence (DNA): TGTGCCAGCAGCTTGGGGTGGGACAGCTCTGGAAACACCATATATTTT.

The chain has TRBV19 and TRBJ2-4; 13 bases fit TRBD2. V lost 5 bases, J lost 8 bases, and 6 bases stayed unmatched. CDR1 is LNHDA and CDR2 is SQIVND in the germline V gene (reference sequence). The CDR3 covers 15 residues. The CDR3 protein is CASSRLAGGRYIQYF. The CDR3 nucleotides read TGTGCCAGTAGTCGACTAGCGGGAGGTCGGTACATTCAGTACTTC.

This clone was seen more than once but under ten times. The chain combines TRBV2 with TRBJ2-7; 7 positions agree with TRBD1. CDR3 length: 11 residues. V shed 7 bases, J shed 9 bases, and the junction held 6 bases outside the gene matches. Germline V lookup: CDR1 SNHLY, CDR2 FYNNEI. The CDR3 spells CASTATGPQYF. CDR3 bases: TGTGCCAGCACTGCGACAGGGCCGCAGTACTTC.

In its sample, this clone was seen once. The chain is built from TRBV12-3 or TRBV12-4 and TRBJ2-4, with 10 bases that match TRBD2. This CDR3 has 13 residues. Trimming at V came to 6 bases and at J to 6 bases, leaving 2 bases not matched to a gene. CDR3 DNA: TGTGCCAGCAGCGCTAGCGGGGGAAACATTCAGTACTTC. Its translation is CASSASGGNIQYF.